These 25 T cell receptor beta chains were sequenced from one sample in a study of Graves' ophthalmopathy and Graves' hyperthyroidism. TCR beta CDR3 regions were amplified from RNA transcripts. HTBI primers were employed in first-round RT-PCR, then a second-round multiplex PCR followed. TCRdb called the multiplex PCR reads again in MiXCR, with one record for every CDR3 protein. The sample has 400,000 or so distinct CDR3 sequences, just over 15% seen once. The sequencing input was peripheral blood. The source of these receptors is a woman between 18 and 30 years old with stable Graves' hyperthyroidism.

V and J are TRBV20-1 and TRBJ2-5; D is unresolved. The germline CDR1 and CDR2 sequences are DFQATT and SNEGSKA (reference sequence). Trimming cost V 5 bases and J 5 bases, with 9 bases left between them. The CDR3 runs to 11 residues. CDR3 sequence: CSAGFWETQYF. CDR3 bases: TGCAGTGCTGGGTTTTGGGAGACCCAGTACTTC.

This clonotype was observed a handful of times. The gene calls are TRBV19 and TRBJ1-5, with D unclear. V lost 2 bases to trimming and J lost 0 bases, with 17 bases between them. The CDR3 extends over 18 amino acids. The V gene's germline CDR1 is LNHDA and CDR2 SQIVND (reference sequence). This CDR3 is CASSIRPGASYSNQPQHF. In nucleotides, the CDR3 is TGTGCCAGTAGTATAAGGCCTGGAGCAAGCTATAGCAATCAGCCCCAGCATTTT.

About this clonotype: This could be a read error, since a much larger clone is one nucleotide away. In DNA, the CDR3 is TGTGCCAGCAGTGAACAGGGGTCTCAGCCCCAGCATTTT. Translated: CASSEQGSQPQHF. This sequence joins TRBV5-6 and TRBJ1-5; 7 bases are shared with TRBD1. Germline V CDR1 and CDR2: SGHDT, YYEEEE. The CDR3 loop spans 13 amino acids. V gave up 5 bases and J gave up 6 bases; unmatched junction bases: 5.

Many counts were recorded for this clonotype. V and J are TRBV2 and TRBJ1-6; no reliable D call. This CDR3 has 18 amino acids. Trimming removed 8 bases at V and 3 bases at J, with 23 bases between. The germline CDR1 and CDR2 sequences are SNHLY and FYNNEI. CDR3 protein: CASFRSRWTRNYNSPLHF. CDR3 nucleotides: TGTGCCAGCTTCCGAAGTCGATGGACCCGGAACTATAATTCACCCCTCCACTTT.

The sample holds many counts of this clonotype. V is TRBV9 and J is TRBJ1-2; 9 nucleotides line up with TRBD1. This CDR3 has 13 amino acids. V lost 2 bases and J lost 5; bases outside the gene matches: 1. CDR1 is SGDLS, CDR2 YYNGEE, per germline. DNA of the CDR3: TGTGCCAGCAGCGTCGGACAGGGGTATGGCTACACCTTC. Translation gives CASSVGQGYGYTF. Full variable domain (remainder filled in from reference TRBV9 and TRBJ1-2): DSGVTQTPKHLITATGQRVTLRCSPRSGDLSVYWYQQSLDQGLQFLIQYYNGEERAKGNILERFSAQQFPDLHSELNLSSLELGDSALYFCASSVGQGYGYTFGSGTRLTVV.

This clonotype was counted at least ten times. V is TRBV6-1 and J is TRBJ1-1, with TRBD1 matching 7 bases. Germline trimming cut 11 bases from V and 10 bases from J; bases unmatched to any gene: 13. Germline loops: CDR1 MNHNS, CDR2 SASEGT. The CDR3 length is 12 residues. In DNA form, the CDR3 reads TGTGCCGCAAATTCGGACAGGACCGGAGCTTTCTTT. It codes for CAANSDRTGAFF.

This clonotype occurred many times. The chain recombines TRBV6-5 with TRBJ2-7; weak D call: TRBD2 (5 bases). The CDR3 extends over 16 amino acids. Germline V CDR1 and CDR2: MNHEY, SVGAGI. Trimming removed 0 bases from V and 0 bases from J, with 12 bases in between. DNA for the CDR3: TGTGCCAGCAGTTACTCCCTAGGTGAGGGCTCCTACGAGCAGTACTTC. Translation gives CASSYSLGEGSYEQYF.

Many counts were recorded for this clonotype. The chain joins TRBV4-2 to TRBJ1-3; D call uncertain. The germline CDR1 and CDR2 sequences are LGHNA and YNFKEQ. V was shortened by 0 bases and J by 4 bases, with 13 bases between the two germline ends. This CDR3 has 16 residues. Here the CDR3 DNA reads TGTGCCAGCAGCCAAGAAAGACGATTACAAGGAAACACCATATATTTT. The encoded protein is CASSQERRLQGNTIYF.

This clonotype has ten or more counts. The chain uses TRBV5-5 and TRBJ2-7; D ambiguous. This CDR3 spans 15 amino acids. From germline, CDR1 is SGHKS and CDR2 YYEKEE (reference sequence). V lost 4 bases and J lost 3, with 17 bases in between. The CDR3 spells CASSHRIGSIYEQYF. In DNA form, the CDR3 reads TGTGCCAGCAGCCACCGGATAGGATCCATCTACGAGCAGTACTTC.

This clonotype has a count of ten or more. The chain is built from TRBV2 and TRBJ1-6; TRBD1 matches 7 bases. The CDR3 consists of 16 residues. The germline V gene has CDR1 SNHLY and CDR2 FYNNEI. With 3 bases clipped from V and 8 bases from J, the junction kept 10 bases outside the gene matches. CDR3 sequence reads: CASSDILTGFYSPLHF. In DNA, the CDR3 is TGTGCCAGCAGTGACATCCTGACAGGGTTCTATTCACCCCTCCACTTT. Together with reference TRBV2 and TRBJ1-6, the CDR3 gives the full variable domain: EPEVTQTPSHQVTQMGQEVILRCVPISNHLYFYWYRQILGQKVEFLVSFYNNEISEKSEIFDDQFSVERPDGSNFTLKIRSTKLEDSAMYFCASSDILTGFYSPLHFGNGTRLTVT.

This clonotype was detected ten times or more. This sequence joins TRBV27 and TRBJ2-7; the match to TRBD1 covers 10 bases. The CDR3 loop spans 13 amino acids. With V trimmed by 3 bases and J by 6 bases, 2 bases remained unmatched. The germline gives CDR1 MNHEY, CDR2 SMNVEV (reference sequence). CDR3 region: CASSFGTGAEQYF. CDR3 sequence (DNA): TGTGCCAGCAGTTTTGGGACAGGGGCCGAGCAGTACTTC.

This clonotype appeared many times. V is TRBV20-1 and J is TRBJ1-2; D is unclear. Germline loops: CDR1 DFQATT, CDR2 SNEGSKA (reference sequence). The CDR3 is 12 residues long. Trimming removed 1 base at V and 9 bases at J, with 12 bases between. The CDR3 nucleotides are TGCAGTGCTAGAGCGGGAATCAGTAGCTACACCTTC. Amino acid sequence: CSARAGISSYTF.

As concerns this clonotype: This may be a read error, as it is one base from a much larger clone. DNA of the CDR3: TGTGCCAGCACGGGACAGACGAACACTGAAGCTTTCTTT. It is translated as CASTGQTNTEAFF. The J gene is TRBJ1-1, the V gene TRBV12-3 or TRBV12-4, with TRBD1 matching 7 bases. J gave up 1 base and V 7 bases, and 3 bases lay outside the gene matches. The CDR3 covers 13 residues.

In its sample, this clonotype was seen many times. The gene calls are TRBV28 and TRBJ1-6; 8 nucleotides align to TRBD1. Trimming at V came to 6 bases and at J to 2 bases, leaving 6 bases not matched to a gene. Germline V lookup: CDR1 MDHEN, CDR2 SYDVKM. The CDR3 length is 16 residues. The CDR3 spells CASSQGALAYNSPLHF. The CDR3 nucleotides read TGTGCCAGCAGCCAGGGGGCTCTGGCCTATAATTCACCCCTCCACTTT.

This clonotype was picked up many times. The gene calls are TRBV6-1 and TRBJ1-5, with D possibly matching TRBD1 (5 bases). The germline V and J ends were trimmed by 8 bases and 6 bases, with 17 bases remaining between them. Germline V gene sequence: CDR1 MNHNS, CDR2 SASEGT. This CDR3 has 14 residues. In DNA, the CDR3 is TGTGCCAGCGAGACCTCCCAGGGTACTCAGCCCCAGCATTTT. This sequence encodes CASETSQGTQPQHF.

This clonotype has at least ten counts. The V gene is TRBV6-1, the J gene TRBJ2-7; TRBD1 might be the D (6 bases). Between the trimmed V and J ends, which lost 0 bases and 5 bases, there was a span of 11 bases. This CDR3 has 14 residues. CDR1 and CDR2 (germline): MNHNS, SASEGT. CDR3 DNA sequence: TGTGCCAGCAGTGAAGCGGGGACAAAGAACGAGCAGTACTTC. It is translated as CASSEAGTKNEQYF.

This clonotype was seen a few times. The CDR3 here is CASSLGRGDTNYGYTF. CDR3 DNA sequence: TGTGCCAGCAGCTTGGGACGGGGAGATACTAACTATGGCTACACCTTC. The J gene is TRBJ1-2, the V gene TRBV11-1, with TRBD1 as a possible D gene (5 bases). The CDR3 runs to 16 residues. Germline CDR1 and CDR2: SGHAT and FQDESV (reference sequence). The V end was cut by 3 bases, the J end by 0 bases, with 14 bases between.

This chain links TRBV2 with TRBJ2-5, with D perhaps matching TRBD1 (7 bases). Germline CDR1 is SNHLY and CDR2 is FYNNEI. The CDR3 has 16 amino acids. The germline V and J ends were trimmed by 7 bases and 0 bases, with 18 bases remaining between them. CDR3 nucleotide sequence: TGTGCCAGCACCCAGGCGGGACAGCAGTACCAAGAGACCCAGTACTTC. This gives the protein CASTQAGQQYQETQYF.

The chain uses TRBV6-1 and TRBJ1-3, with 9 bases fitting TRBD1. V was pared by 7 bases and J by 3 bases, with 4 bases of the junction left unmatched. The CDR3 is 14 residues long. Per germline, CDR1 MNHNS and CDR2 SASEGT. This chain's CDR3 is CASINRGLGNTIYF. The DNA of the CDR3 is TGTGCCAGCATCAACAGGGGGCTTGGAAACACCATATATTTT.

There are a few counts of this clonotype. V gene TRBV5-1 combines with J gene TRBJ1-1; D gene ambiguous. Trimming removed 5 bases from V and 4 bases from J, with 15 bases in between. The CDR3 covers 14 residues. CDR1 SGHRS and CDR2 YFSETQ come from the germline V gene. CDR3 DNA: TGCGCCAGCAGGGAAGCTGGAATACTCACTGAAGCTTTCTTT. This gives the protein CASREAGILTEAFF.

This clonotype occurred a few times. The chain uses TRBV12-3 or TRBV12-4 and TRBJ1-2; TRBD1 agrees at 7 bases. This CDR3 is 14 amino acids long. V lost 3 bases, J lost 3 bases, and 4 bases stayed unmatched. The CDR3 region is CASSFFDRDYGYTF. CDR3 DNA: TGTGCCAGCAGTTTCTTCGACAGGGACTATGGCTACACCTTC.

V and J are TRBV9 and TRBJ1-6, with D tentatively TRBD1 (5 bases). The CDR3 covers 16 residues. V lost 2 bases, J lost 6 bases, and 15 bases lay in between. The V gene's germline CDR1 is SGDLS and CDR2 YYNGEE. CDR3 loop: CASSVEWDGLNSPLHF. The DNA for the CDR3 is TGTGCCAGCAGCGTTGAGTGGGACGGACTTAATTCACCCCTCCACTTT. The full variable domain, completed using reference TRBV9 and TRBJ1-6, is DSGVTQTPKHLITATGQRVTLRCSPRSGDLSVYWYQQSLDQGLQFLIQYYNGEERAKGNILERFSAQQFPDLHSELNLSSLELGDSALYFCASSVEWDGLNSPLHFGNGTRLTVT.

This clonotype was seen a handful of times. The chain joins TRBV27 to TRBJ1-6; tentatively, D is TRBD1 (5 bases). Trimming shortened V by 8 bases and J by 6 bases, and 8 bases separated the two germline ends. The CDR3 covers 12 residues. Germline assignment: CDR1 MNHEY and CDR2 SMNVEV (reference sequence). The CDR3 sequence is CASWGSNSPLHF. The CDR3 DNA reads TGTGCCAGCTGGGGCAGTAATTCACCCCTCCACTTT.

In its sample, this clonotype was seen many times. This chain uses TRBV9 with TRBJ1-1, with D possibly TRBD1 on 6 matching bases. The CDR3 contains 17 residues. Trimming cost V 0 bases and J 0 bases, with 15 bases left between them. Germline CDR1 SGDLS, CDR2 YYNGEE. CDR3 amino acids: CASSVAGGGPMNTEAFF. CDR3 nucleotide sequence: TGTGCCAGCAGCGTAGCTGGAGGGGGACCCATGAACACTGAAGCTTTCTTT.

This clonotype has at least ten counts. The chain uses TRBV6-1 and TRBJ2-5; weak D call: TRBD2 (5 bases). V was shortened by 1 base and J by 5 bases, with 8 bases between the two germline ends. The CDR3 runs to 13 residues. Germline CDR1 MNHNS, CDR2 SASEGT. DNA for the CDR3: TGTGCCAGCAGTGAAGACTCGGGGGAGACCCAGTACTTC. Its protein product is CASSEDSGETQYF.